The sequence of this T cell receptor (beta chain) was determined in a study of response to subunit inactivated influenza vaccine. Via MiXCR, TCRdb re-called the RT-PCR reads, giving one row per CDR3 protein. The table records hundreds of thousands of distinct CDR3 sequences, 14% of them present only once. Turning to this clonotype: Its antigen is not identified.

V lost 4 bases, J lost 0 bases, and 13 bases lay in between. Germline CDR1 SNHLY, CDR2 FYNNEI. The CDR3 is made up of 17 amino acids. Study-level results: T cells newly recruited by each seasonal influenza vaccination are few, the authors suggested.

The sequence derives from a man between 45 and 60 years old who received an inactivated influenza vaccine. The sequencing used PBMCs from blood, collected 14 to 15 days before vaccination. This rearrangement joins TRBV2 to TRBJ2-6, with a possible D match to TRBD1 (6 bases). The CDR3: CASSAQTGVSGANVLTF. The CDR3 DNA reads TGTGCCAGCAGTGCACAGACAGGCGTCTCTGGGGCCAACGTCCTGACTTTC.